Following are 17 T cell receptor beta chains from one sample sequenced in a study of blood T cell repertoires in COVID-19. Clones were read by immunoSEQ multiplex PCR, and TCRdb kept only the in-frame ones, dropping some. The sample has about 21,000 clones; about 80% are singletons. Material: peripheral blood. These receptors were collected from a human donor in a cohort sampled during active COVID-19.

This clone was detected only a few times. The V and J genes are TRBV19 and TRBJ1-6, with 7 bases that match TRBD1. CDR1 is LNHDA, CDR2 SQIVND, per germline (reference sequence). The J segment lost 5 bases and the V segment lost 4 bases, leaving 8 bases of the junction unmatched. The CDR3 is 16 amino acids. CDR3 residues: CASSTRQGVDNSPLHF. CDR3 DNA sequence: TGTGCCAGTAGTACCCGACAGGGAGTTGATAATTCACCCCTCCACTTT.

The chain has TRBV7-7 and TRBJ2-2, with 7 bases fitting TRBD1. The CDR3 totals 16 residues. The J segment lost 5 bases and the V segment lost 0 bases, leaving 6 bases of the junction unmatched. Germline-derived CDR1 and CDR2 are SSHAT and FNYEAQ (reference sequence). This CDR3 is CASSLAGQSSTGELFF. The CDR3 DNA follows: TGTGCCAGCAGCTTAGCGGGACAGTCTTCTACCGGGGAGCTGTTTTTT.

This chain links TRBV5-1 with TRBJ2-1; TRBD2 is a possible D gene (6 bases). There are 14 residues in the CDR3. Germline V gene data show CDR1 as SGHRS and CDR2 as YFSETQ. Trimming removed 7 bases from V and 3 bases from J, with 14 bases in between. Here the CDR3 reads CASAPRGNYNEQFF. The CDR3 DNA reads as TGCGCCAGCGCGCCGCGGGGCAACTACAATGAGCAGTTCTTC.

The J gene is TRBJ1-2, the V gene TRBV14; D possibly corresponds to TRBD1 (6 bases). The V gene lost 0 bases and the J gene lost 4 bases, with 12 bases spanning the gap. Germline CDR1 is SGHDN and CDR2 is FVKESK. The CDR3 totals 15 residues. The CDR3 loop is CASSQDPGHFYGYTF. CDR3 nucleotide sequence: TGTGCCAGCAGCCAAGATCCGGGACACTTCTATGGCTACACCTTC.

The chain links TRBV4-2 to TRBJ1-2; maybe TRBD1 (6 bases). The CDR3 spans 16 residues. The ends were cut back, 3 bases at V and 3 bases at J, with 17 bases in the middle. Germline assignment: CDR1 LGHNA and CDR2 YNFKEQ. The CDR3 region has the DNA TGTGCCAGCAGCCAGACAAGACAGGCCGCGGACTATGGCTACACCTTC. Amino acid sequence: CASSQTRQAADYGYTF.

The CDR3 loop is CASSQVRGGGNEQFF. Here the CDR3 DNA reads TGTGCCAGCAGCCAAGTTCGGGGGGGCGGCAATGAGCAGTTCTTC. The chain carries TRBV3-1 (or the pseudogene TRBV3-2) and TRBJ2-1, with TRBD2 matching over 8 bases. V was pared by 1 base and J by 6 bases, with 5 bases of the junction left unmatched. The CDR3 covers 15 residues. Germline V CDR1 and CDR2: LGHDT, YNNKEL (reference sequence).

This chain joins TRBV6-5 and TRBJ1-1; a possible D gene is TRBD1 (6 bases). V was pared by 6 bases and J by 1 base, with 12 bases between. The CDR3 length is 14 residues. CDR1 and CDR2 from the germline V gene are MNHEY and SVGAGI. DNA of the CDR3: TGTGCCAGCAGCCTCCTACAGGGGAACACTGAAGCTTTCTTT. It translates to CASSLLQGNTEAFF.

The J gene is TRBJ2-7, the V gene TRBV29-1; the D gene is possibly TRBD1 (5 bases). CDR1 and CDR2 (germline): SQVTM, ANQGSEA. This CDR3 comprises 12 residues. The ends were cut back, 5 bases at V and 4 bases at J, with 12 bases in the middle. CDR3 in DNA: TGCAGCGTTATAAGGGGTCGGTACGAGCAGTACTTC. Translating gives CSVIRGRYEQYF.

J is TRBJ1-4 and V is TRBV11-1; the match to TRBD1 covers 7 bases. Germline CDR1 reads SGHAT; CDR2 reads FQDESV (reference sequence). V shed 5 bases, J shed 5 bases, and the junction held 2 bases outside the gene matches. The CDR3 extends over 13 amino acids. The CDR3, as DNA: TGTGCCAGCAGCCGACAGGGAAATGAAAAACTGTTTTTT. This gives the protein CASSRQGNEKLFF.

This rearrangement joins TRBV7-9 to TRBJ1-1; D not certain. The germline V and J ends were trimmed by 6 bases and 1 base, with 9 bases remaining between them. CDR1 is SEHNR, CDR2 FQNEAQ, per germline (reference sequence). The CDR3 is 13 amino acids. This CDR3 reads CASRETQNTEAFF. DNA of the CDR3: TGTGCCAGCAGAGAGACACAGAACACTGAAGCTTTCTTT.

On this clone itself: As the CDR3 is not closed by the conserved phenylalanine or tryptophan, this likely results from a read error. No DNA is shown, since the ends of the CDR3 on it are uncertain; the CDR3 is the one TCRdb lists. V is TRBV7-2 and J is TRBJ2-7; the DNA was not used to check the table's D call, TRBD1. Germline V lookup: CDR1 SGHTA, CDR2 FQGNSA. The CDR3 region is 13 residues in length, termini included. The CDR3 here is CASSLGKTATWVL.

The J gene is TRBJ1-2, the V gene TRBV6-1, with D possibly matching TRBD1 (6 bases). CDR1 and CDR2 (germline): MNHNS, SASEGT. The V gene lost 3 bases and the J gene lost 8 bases, with 19 bases spanning the gap. The CDR3 extends over 15 amino acids. CDR3 bases: TGTGCCAGCAGTGACCCCGCCGGGACAAATACAGGCTACACCTTC. Protein product: CASSDPAGTNTGYTF.

The chain carries TRBV18 and TRBJ1-2; 7 nucleotides line up with TRBD1. With V trimmed by 6 bases and J by 0 bases, 4 bases remained unmatched. The CDR3 contains 14 residues. Germline values: CDR1 KGHSH, CDR2 LQKENI. This CDR3 reads CASSPGQPNYGYTF. As DNA, the CDR3 is TGTGCCAGCTCCCCGGGACAGCCTAACTATGGCTACACCTTC.

The chain carries TRBV3-1 (or the pseudogene TRBV3-2) and TRBJ1-2; D unclear. V dropped 1 base and J dropped 1 base, with 16 bases sitting between them. CDR1 is LGHDT, CDR2 YNNKEL, per germline (reference sequence). The CDR3 is 17 residues long. The CDR3 spells CASSQGPNRFLNYGYTF. The CDR3 coding sequence is TGTGCCAGCAGCCAAGGTCCCAATCGGTTCCTTAACTATGGCTACACCTTC.

The chain is built from TRBV19 and TRBJ2-5; D is possibly TRBD2 (6 bases). The CDR3 length is 14 residues. Trimming took off 7 bases at V and 5 bases at J, with 17 bases between the two ends. The V gene's germline CDR1 is LNHDA and CDR2 SQIVND (reference sequence). As DNA, the CDR3 is TGTGCCAGTACCCGTCGTCCTGGGGGGGAGACCCAGTACTTC. Its protein product is CASTRRPGGETQYF.

The genes are TRBV6-4 and TRBJ2-3, with D possibly matching TRBD1 (6 bases). The V gene lost 5 bases and the J gene lost 6 bases, with 18 bases spanning the gap. This CDR3 is 15 amino acids long. Germline-derived CDR1 and CDR2 are MRHNA and SNTAGT. The DNA of the CDR3 is TGTGCCAGCAGTAGTAACTACCTGGGGGCCGATACGCAGTATTTT. This gives the protein CASSSNYLGADTQYF.

This clone was seen more than once but under ten times. The rearrangement joins TRBV5-1 to TRBJ2-2; weak D call: TRBD1 (6 bases). The CDR3 runs to 14 residues. Germline values: CDR1 SGHRS, CDR2 YFSETQ. Deletions cut 4 bases from V and 5 bases from J, with 12 bases between. For the CDR3, the DNA is TGCGCCAGCAGCGCCATTAGGGGGACCGGGGAGCTGTTTTTT. Protein product: CASSAIRGTGELFF.